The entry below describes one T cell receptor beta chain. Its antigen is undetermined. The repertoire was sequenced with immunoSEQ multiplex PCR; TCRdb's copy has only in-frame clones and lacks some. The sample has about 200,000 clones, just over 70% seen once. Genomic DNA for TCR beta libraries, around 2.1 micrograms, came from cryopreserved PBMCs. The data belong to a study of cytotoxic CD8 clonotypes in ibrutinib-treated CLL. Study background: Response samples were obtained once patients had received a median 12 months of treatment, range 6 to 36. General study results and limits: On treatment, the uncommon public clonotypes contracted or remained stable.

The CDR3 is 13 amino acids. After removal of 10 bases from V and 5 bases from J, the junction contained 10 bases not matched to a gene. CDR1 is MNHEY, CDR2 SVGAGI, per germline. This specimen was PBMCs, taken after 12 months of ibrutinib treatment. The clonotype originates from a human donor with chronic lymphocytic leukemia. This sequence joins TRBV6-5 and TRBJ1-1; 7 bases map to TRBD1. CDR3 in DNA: TGTGCCATCCACGACAGGGATGAGACTGAAGCTTTCTTT. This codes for CAIHDRDETEAFF.